The 5 T cell receptor beta chains below all came from one sample that was sequenced in a study of persistence of HIV-infected CD4 T cells. Nonspecific anti-CD3/anti-CD28 bead stimulation represents the broad CD4+ T cell repertoire. Sorting selected CD4+ T cells upregulating both CD40 ligand and CD69. These receptors lack a known antigen. Sequencing used immunoSEQ version 4 in survey mode. TCRdb keeps only in-frame clones here, not all; method: immunoSEQ multiplex PCR. The table records over 35,000 clones, approximately 90% of them present only once. Specimen: CD4+ T cells sorted from PBMCs after roughly 17-hour stimulation, collected from a patient who received antiretroviral therapy. The receptor source for this set is an adult man with HIV who was CMV-seropositive.

V is TRBV5-4 and J is TRBJ2-5, with 9 bases lining up with TRBD1. Trimming took 3 bases from V and 5 from J; bases not matched to a gene: 8. The germline gives CDR1 SGHNT, CDR2 YYREEE (reference sequence). The CDR3 has 15 amino acids. CDR3: CASSWKQGAWETQYF. The CDR3 DNA follows: TGTGCCAGCAGCTGGAAACAGGGGGCTTGGGAGACCCAGTACTTC.

The V and J genes are TRBV6-5 and TRBJ2-7; D may be TRBD2 (5 bases). Looked up from germline, CDR1 is MNHEY and CDR2 is SVGAGI. V was clipped by 6 bases and J by 6 bases, with 15 bases between them. The CDR3 loop spans 13 amino acids. This CDR3 is CASSQREGSEQYF. The CDR3 DNA reads as TGTGCCAGCAGCCAAAGGGAAGGGAGCGAGCAGTACTTC.

This clone turned up a few times. This CDR3 reads CASSFEQGQPQHF. DNA of the CDR3: TGTGCCAGCAGCTTCGAACAGGGTCAGCCCCAGCATTTT. The V call is TRBV7-2, the J call TRBJ1-5, with D possibly TRBD1 on 6 matching bases. Trimming removed 3 bases at V and 6 bases at J, with 9 bases between. From germline, CDR1 is SGHTA and CDR2 FQGNSA. The CDR3 consists of 13 residues.

The rearrangement uses TRBV5-1 and TRBJ2-7; TRBD2 is a possible D gene (5 bases). V was pared by 0 bases and J by 1 base, with 8 bases between. The germline CDR1 and CDR2 sequences are SGHRS and YFSETQ. The CDR3 loop spans 14 amino acids. In DNA, the CDR3 is TGCGCCAGCAGCTTGGAGGTAGCGTCCTACGAGCAGTACTTC. Translation gives CASSLEVASYEQYF.

The chain couples TRBV6-5 to TRBJ2-1; 8 bases are shared with TRBD2. The V gene end was trimmed by 11 bases and the J gene end by 4 bases; junction bases not matched to a gene: 7. Per germline, CDR1 MNHEY and CDR2 SVGAGI. This CDR3 has 13 residues. The CDR3 loop is CAARGGSYNEQFF. CDR3 bases: TGTGCCGCCCGCGGGGGGAGTTACAATGAGCAGTTCTTC.